The 10 T cell receptor beta chains given below trace back to one sample, sequenced in a study of blood T cells in healthy people across ages. Then a second PCR, running roughly 7 to 11 cycles, was carried out with a sample-barcoded 5' primer and a J-beta primer mix. TCRdb redid the calling of the 5' RACE reads with MiXCR, one entry per CDR3 protein. The data show around 1,000,000 distinct CDR3 sequences, under 30% seen once. A further study also used this sample, focusing on T cells of mothers and their children.

Sequenced input: blood. Source of these receptors: a girl aged 2 to 9 in good health.

This clonotype was seen only a few times. The CDR3 DNA follows: TGTGCCAGCAGCTCAGGGGGGACAAGGAACGAAAAACTGTTTTTT. As protein: CASSSGGTRNEKLFF. This sequence joins TRBV7-2 and TRBJ1-4, with TRBD1 matching over 7 bases. The CDR3 length is 15 residues. Trimming at V came to 4 bases and at J to 8 bases, leaving 10 bases not matched to a gene. Per germline, CDR1 SGHTA and CDR2 FQGNSA.

In the case of this clonotype: The junction differs from germline at one of its ends, possibly a read error. J is TRBJ2-2 and V is TRBV6-9; perhaps TRBD2 as D (5 bases). CDR3 length: 15 residues. Germline values: CDR1 MNHGY, CDR2 SVAAGI. This CDR3 is CTSSYLWERVGELFF. CDR3 DNA: TGTACCAGCAGTTATTTGTGGGAGAGGGTCGGGGAGCTGTTTTTT.

The rearrangement joins TRBV4-2 to TRBJ1-4, with D unresolved. The germline V gene has CDR1 LGHNA and CDR2 YNFKEQ. The CDR3 totals 12 residues. V was cut by 1 base and J by 11 bases, with 8 bases left in between. CDR3 in amino acids: CASSQGVGKLFF. CDR3 sequence (DNA): TGTGCCAGCAGCCAAGGAGTGGGCAAACTGTTTTTT.

This clonotype has at least ten counts. V is TRBV7-9 and J is TRBJ1-1; D remains unclear. V was trimmed by 4 bases and J by 1 base, leaving 7 bases between them. This CDR3 contains 13 residues. Germline loops: CDR1 SEHNR, CDR2 FQNEAQ (reference sequence). The CDR3 DNA reads TGTGCCAGCAGCTACAGTACGAACACTGAAGCTTTCTTT. It codes for CASSYSTNTEAFF.

This clonotype was seen just once. This chain connects TRBV6-2 or TRBV6-3 to TRBJ2-5; 7 nucleotides agree with TRBD2. CDR1 is MNHEY, CDR2 SVGEGT, per germline. Germline trimming cut 0 bases from V and 5 bases from J; bases unmatched to any gene: 12. The CDR3 covers 17 residues. The CDR3 DNA reads TGTGCCAGCAGTTACTCGTACGGGGGGACTATCCGGGAGACCCAGTACTTC. Amino acid sequence: CASSYSYGGTIRETQYF.

This CDR3 reads CASSLAGPPVLSYNSPLHF. The CDR3 DNA is TGTGCCAGCAGCTTAGCGGGTCCTCCCGTCCTCTCCTATAATTCACCCCTCCACTTT. The chain employs TRBV7-8 and TRBJ1-6; D remains ambiguous. With 0 bases removed from V and 0 bases from J, the gap between germline ends came to 15 bases. Per the germline V gene, CDR1 is SGHVS and CDR2 is FQNEAQ. The CDR3 is made up of 19 amino acids.

This clonotype turned up a few times. V usage is TRBV7-2 and J usage is TRBJ2-1, with TRBD2 matching over 8 bases. V lost 3 bases, J lost 2 bases, and 9 bases stayed unmatched. There are 17 residues in the CDR3. The germline gives CDR1 SGHTA, CDR2 FQGNSA. The CDR3 sequence: CASSLKQVAGPYNEQFF. The CDR3 DNA reads TGTGCCAGCAGCTTGAAGCAAGTAGCGGGGCCCTACAATGAGCAGTTCTTC.

Turning to this clonotype: This may be a read error: a much more frequent sequence differs by one nucleotide. CDR3 region: CAIGGSYNEQFF. The CDR3 DNA reads TGTGCCATCGGGGGCTCCTACAATGAGCAGTTCTTC. The rearrangement joins TRBV2 to TRBJ2-1; D is perhaps TRBD2 (6 bases). Germline CDR1 reads SNHLY; CDR2 reads FYNNEI. The V end was cut by 10 bases, the J end by 0 bases, with 7 bases between. The CDR3 contains 12 residues. The full variable domain, rest sourced from reference TRBV2 and TRBJ2-1, is EPEVTQTPSHQVTQMGQEVILRCVPISNHLYFYWYRQILGQKVEFLVSFYNNEISEKSEIFDDQFSVERPDGSNFTLKIRSTKLEDSAMYFCAIGGSYNEQFFGPGTRLTVL.

V and J are TRBV20-1 and TRBJ2-5, with 9 bases aligning to TRBD1. V gave up 6 bases and J gave up 5 bases; unmatched junction bases: 7. The CDR3 covers 13 residues. In germline, CDR1 is DFQATT, CDR2 SNEGSKA (reference sequence). CDR3 in amino acids: CSARGQGAETQYF. DNA of the CDR3: TGCAGTGCGAGGGGACAGGGAGCGGAGACCCAGTACTTC.

This clonotype was seen a handful of times. J is TRBJ1-1 and V is TRBV2; no definite D call. From germline, CDR1 is SNHLY and CDR2 FYNNEI. Deletions cut 7 bases from V and 3 bases from J, with 9 bases between. The CDR3 loop spans 12 amino acids. In nucleotides, the CDR3 is TGTGCCAGCAATAACAGATACACTGAAGCTTTCTTT. Residues: CASNNRYTEAFF.